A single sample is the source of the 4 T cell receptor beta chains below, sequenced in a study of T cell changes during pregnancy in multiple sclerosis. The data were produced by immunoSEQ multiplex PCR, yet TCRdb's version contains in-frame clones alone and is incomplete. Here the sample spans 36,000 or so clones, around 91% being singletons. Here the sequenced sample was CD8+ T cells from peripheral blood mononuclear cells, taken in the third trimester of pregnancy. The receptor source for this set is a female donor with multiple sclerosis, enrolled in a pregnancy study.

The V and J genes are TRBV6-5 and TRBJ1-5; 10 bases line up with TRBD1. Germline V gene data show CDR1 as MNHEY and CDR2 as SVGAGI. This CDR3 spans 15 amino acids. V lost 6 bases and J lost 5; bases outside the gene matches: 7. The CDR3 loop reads CASSSDRGIDQPQHF. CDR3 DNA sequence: TGTGCCAGCAGCTCGGACAGGGGGATAGATCAGCCCCAGCATTTT.

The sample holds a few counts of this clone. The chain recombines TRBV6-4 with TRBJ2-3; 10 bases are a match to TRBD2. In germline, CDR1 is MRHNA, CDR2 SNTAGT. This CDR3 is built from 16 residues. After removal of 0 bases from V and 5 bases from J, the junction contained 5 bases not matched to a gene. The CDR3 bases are TGTGCCAGCAGTGACTCCAGCGGGGGGGCGGTAGATACGCAGTATTTT. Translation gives CASSDSSGGAVDTQYF.

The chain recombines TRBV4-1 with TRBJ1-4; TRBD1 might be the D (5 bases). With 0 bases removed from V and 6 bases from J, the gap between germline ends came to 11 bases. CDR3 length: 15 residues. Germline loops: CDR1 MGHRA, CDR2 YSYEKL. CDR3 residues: CASSQEGVAYEKLFF. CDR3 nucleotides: TGCGCCAGCAGCCAAGAAGGGGTTGCCTATGAAAAACTGTTTTTT.

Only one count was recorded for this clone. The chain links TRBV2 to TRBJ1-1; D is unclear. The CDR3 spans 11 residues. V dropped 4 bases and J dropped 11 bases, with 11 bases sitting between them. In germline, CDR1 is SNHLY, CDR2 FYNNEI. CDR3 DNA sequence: TGTGCCAGCAGTGGACTTTGGGAGGCTTTCTTT. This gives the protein CASSGLWEAFF.